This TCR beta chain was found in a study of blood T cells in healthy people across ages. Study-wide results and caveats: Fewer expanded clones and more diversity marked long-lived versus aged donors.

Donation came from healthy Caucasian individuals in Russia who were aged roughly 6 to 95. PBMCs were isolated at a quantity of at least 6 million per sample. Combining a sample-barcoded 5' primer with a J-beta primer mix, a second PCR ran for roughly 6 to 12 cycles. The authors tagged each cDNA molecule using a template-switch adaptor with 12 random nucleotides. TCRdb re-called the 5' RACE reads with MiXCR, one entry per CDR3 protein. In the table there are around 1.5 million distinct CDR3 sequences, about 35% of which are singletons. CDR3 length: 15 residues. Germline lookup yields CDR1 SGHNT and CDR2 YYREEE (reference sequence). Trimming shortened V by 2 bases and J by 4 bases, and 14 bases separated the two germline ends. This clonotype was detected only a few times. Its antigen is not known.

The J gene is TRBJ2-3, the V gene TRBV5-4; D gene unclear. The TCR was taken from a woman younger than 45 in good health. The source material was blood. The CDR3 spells CASSFSRQASDTQYF. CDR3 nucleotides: TGTGCCAGCAGCTTCTCCCGGCAGGCCTCAGATACGCAGTATTTT.